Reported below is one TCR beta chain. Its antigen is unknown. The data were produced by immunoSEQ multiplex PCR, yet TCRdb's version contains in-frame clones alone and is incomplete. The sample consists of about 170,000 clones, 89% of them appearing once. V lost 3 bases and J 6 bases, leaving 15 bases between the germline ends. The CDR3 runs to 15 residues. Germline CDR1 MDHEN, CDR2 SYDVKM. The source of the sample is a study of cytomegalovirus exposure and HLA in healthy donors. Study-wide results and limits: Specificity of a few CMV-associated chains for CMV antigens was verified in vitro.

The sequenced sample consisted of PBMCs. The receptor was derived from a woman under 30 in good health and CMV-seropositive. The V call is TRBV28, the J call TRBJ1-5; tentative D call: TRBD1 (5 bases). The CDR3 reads CASSFRTQGVQPQHF. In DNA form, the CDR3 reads TGTGCCAGCAGTTTCCGGACGCAAGGGGTTCAGCCCCAGCATTTT.